This record concerns one T cell receptor (beta chain) sequence. The sample comes from a study of tumour-infiltrating T cells in Burkitt lymphoma. Study in general: Survival, overall and progression-free, tracked with productive clonality.

Clones were read by immunoSEQ multiplex PCR, and TCRdb kept only the in-frame ones, dropping some. The sample comprises about 13,000 clones, over 75% of which are singletons, and over 1.2% rests with the top ten. The TCR was taken from a human donor with diffuse large B-cell lymphoma. The specimen sequenced was tumor tissue.

CDR3 nucleotide sequence: TGTGCCAGCAGCGTAGTAACCAGGGGGACTGAAGCTTTCTTT. As protein: CASSVVTRGTEAFF. This rearrangement joins TRBV9 to TRBJ1-1; 7 bases line up with TRBD1. The CDR3 contains 14 residues. J lost 5 bases, V lost 0 bases, and 4 bases had no gene match. Germline assignment: CDR1 SGDLS and CDR2 YYNGEE. The complete variable domain, with remaining parts taken from reference TRBV9 and TRBJ1-1, reads DSGVTQTPKHLITATGQRVTLRCSPRSGDLSVYWYQQSLDQGLQFLIQYYNGEERAKGNILERFSAQQFPDLHSELNLSSLELGDSALYFCASSVVTRGTEAFFGQGTRLTVV.